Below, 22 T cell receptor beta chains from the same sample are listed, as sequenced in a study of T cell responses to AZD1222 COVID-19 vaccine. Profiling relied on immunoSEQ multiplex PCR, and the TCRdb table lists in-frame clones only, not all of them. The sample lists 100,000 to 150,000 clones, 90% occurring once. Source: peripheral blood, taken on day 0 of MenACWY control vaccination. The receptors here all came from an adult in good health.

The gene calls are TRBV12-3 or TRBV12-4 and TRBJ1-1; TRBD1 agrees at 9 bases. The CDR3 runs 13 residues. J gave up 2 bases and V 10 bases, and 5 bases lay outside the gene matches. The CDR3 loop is CATRDRENTEAFF. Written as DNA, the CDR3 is TGTGCCACCCGGGACAGGGAAAACACTGAAGCTTTCTTT.

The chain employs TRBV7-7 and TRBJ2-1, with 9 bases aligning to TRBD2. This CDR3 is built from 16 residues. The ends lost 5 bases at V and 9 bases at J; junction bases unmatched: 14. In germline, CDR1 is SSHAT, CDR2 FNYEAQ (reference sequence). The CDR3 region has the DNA TGTGCCAGCAGCCGCGGGAGGGACAATGAGCAAGTTGAGCAGTTCTTC. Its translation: CASSRGRDNEQVEQFF.

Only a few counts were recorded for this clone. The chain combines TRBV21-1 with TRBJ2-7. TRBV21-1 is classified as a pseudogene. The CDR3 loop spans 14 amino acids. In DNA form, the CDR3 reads TGTGCCAGCAGCAGCCAAGACGGCTCCTACGAGCAGTACGTC. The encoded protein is CASSSQDGSYEQYV.

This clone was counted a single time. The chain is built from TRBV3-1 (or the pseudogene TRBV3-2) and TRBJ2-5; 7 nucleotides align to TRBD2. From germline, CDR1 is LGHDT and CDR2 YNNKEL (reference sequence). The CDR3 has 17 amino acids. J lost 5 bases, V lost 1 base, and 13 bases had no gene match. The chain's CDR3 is CASSQGKGGAGEETQYF. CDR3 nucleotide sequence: TGTGCCAGCAGCCAAGGAAAGGGCGGGGCGGGGGAGGAGACCCAGTACTTC.

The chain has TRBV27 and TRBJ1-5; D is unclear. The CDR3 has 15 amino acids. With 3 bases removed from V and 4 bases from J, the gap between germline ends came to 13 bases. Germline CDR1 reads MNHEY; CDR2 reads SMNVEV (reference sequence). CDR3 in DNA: TGTGCCAGCAGTTTTTCCGGCAGTTTAAATCAGCCCCAGCATTTT. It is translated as CASSFSGSLNQPQHF.

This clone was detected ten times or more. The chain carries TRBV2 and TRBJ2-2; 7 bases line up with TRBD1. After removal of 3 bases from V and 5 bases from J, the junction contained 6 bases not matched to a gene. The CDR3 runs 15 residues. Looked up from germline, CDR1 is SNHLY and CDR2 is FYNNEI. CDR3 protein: CASSDGGRGTGELFF. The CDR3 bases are TGTGCCAGCAGTGACGGCGGCAGGGGGACCGGGGAGCTGTTTTTT.

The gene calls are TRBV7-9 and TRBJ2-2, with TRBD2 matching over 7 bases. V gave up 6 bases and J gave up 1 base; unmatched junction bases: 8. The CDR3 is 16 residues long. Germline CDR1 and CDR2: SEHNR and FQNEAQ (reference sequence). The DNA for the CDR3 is TGTGCCAGCAGGATTAGGGCTAGCGGGAACACCGGGGAGCTGTTTTTT. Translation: CASRIRASGNTGELFF.

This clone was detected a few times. DNA of the CDR3: TGTGCCAGCAGTTACTCCGGACTAGCGGGAGGAGAGACCCAGTACTTC. It translates to CASSYSGLAGGETQYF. The chain is built from TRBV6-5 and TRBJ2-5; 14 nucleotides agree with TRBD2. CDR3 length equals 16 residues. Germline V lookup: CDR1 MNHEY, CDR2 SVGAGI. The V segment lost 0 bases and the J segment 4 bases; nucleotides outside the gene matches: 1.

The CDR3 here is CASSYGAGNSPLHF. CDR3 bases: TGTGCCAGCAGTTACGGGGCAGGGAATTCACCCCTCCACTTT. V and J are TRBV6-2 or TRBV6-3 and TRBJ1-6, with TRBD1 as a possible D gene (5 bases). Germline lookup yields CDR1 MNHEY and CDR2 SVGEGT. The CDR3 runs to 14 residues. V lost 2 bases and J lost 7, with 9 bases in between.

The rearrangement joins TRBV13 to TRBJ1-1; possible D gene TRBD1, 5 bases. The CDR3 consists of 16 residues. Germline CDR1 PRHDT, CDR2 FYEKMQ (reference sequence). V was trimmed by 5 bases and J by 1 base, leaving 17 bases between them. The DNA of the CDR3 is TGTGCCAGCAGCAATGCTGGTCGGGGCCAGAACACTGAAGCTTTCTTT. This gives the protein CASSNAGRGQNTEAFF.

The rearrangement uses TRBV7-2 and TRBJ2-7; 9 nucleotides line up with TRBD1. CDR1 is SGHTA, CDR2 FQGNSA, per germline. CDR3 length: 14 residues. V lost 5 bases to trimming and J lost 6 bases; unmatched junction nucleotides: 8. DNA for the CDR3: TGTGCCAGCAGCCTGGACAGGGGACACATCGAGCAGTACTTC. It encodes CASSLDRGHIEQYF.

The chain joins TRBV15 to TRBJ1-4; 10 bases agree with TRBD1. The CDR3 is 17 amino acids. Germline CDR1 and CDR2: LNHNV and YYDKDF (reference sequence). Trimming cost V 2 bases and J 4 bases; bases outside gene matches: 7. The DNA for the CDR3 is TGTGCCACCAGCAGACGGGACAGGGGATCAATTAATGAAAAACTGTTTTTT. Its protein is CATSRRDRGSINEKLFF.

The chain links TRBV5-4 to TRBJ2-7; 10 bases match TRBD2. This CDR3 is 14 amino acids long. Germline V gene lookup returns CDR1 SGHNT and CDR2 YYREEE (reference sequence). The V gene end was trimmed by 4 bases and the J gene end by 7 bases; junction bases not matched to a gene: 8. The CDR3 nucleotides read TGTGCCAGCAGCGCGGCTAGCGGGAGAGGTGAGCAGTACTTC. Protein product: CASSAASGRGEQYF.

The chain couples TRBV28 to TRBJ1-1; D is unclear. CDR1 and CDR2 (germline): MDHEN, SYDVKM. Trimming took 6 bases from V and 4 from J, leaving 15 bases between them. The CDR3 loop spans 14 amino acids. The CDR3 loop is CASSTRVMTTEAFF. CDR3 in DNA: TGTGCCAGCAGCACCCGGGTTATGACCACTGAAGCTTTCTTT.

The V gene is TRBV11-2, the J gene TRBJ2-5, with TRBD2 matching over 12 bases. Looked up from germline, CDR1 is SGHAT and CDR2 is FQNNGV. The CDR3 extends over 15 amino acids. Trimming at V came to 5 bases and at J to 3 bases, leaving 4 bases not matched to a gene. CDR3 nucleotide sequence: TGTGCCAGCAGCCAGCCTAGCGGGGGGGAAGAGACCCAGTACTTC. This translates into CASSQPSGGEETQYF.

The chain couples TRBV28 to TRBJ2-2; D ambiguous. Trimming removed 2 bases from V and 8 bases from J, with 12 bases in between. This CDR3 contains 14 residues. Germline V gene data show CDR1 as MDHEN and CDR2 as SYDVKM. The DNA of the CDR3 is TGTGCCAGCAGTTTAGTAGGCGATGGGGGGGAGCTGTTTTTT. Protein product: CASSLVGDGGELFF.

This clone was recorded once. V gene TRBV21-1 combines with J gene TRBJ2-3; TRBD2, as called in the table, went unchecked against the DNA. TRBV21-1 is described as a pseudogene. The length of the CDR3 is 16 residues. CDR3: CASSKGGSGSPDTQYF. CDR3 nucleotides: TGTGCCAGCAGCAAAGGCGGTAGCGGGAGCCCGGATACGCAGTATTTT.

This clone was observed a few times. The CDR3 bases are TGTGCCAGCAGTTCTCCAGCCGGATCTGAAGCTTTCTTT. Its protein product is CASSSPAGSEAFF. V is TRBV6-6 and J is TRBJ1-1; D is uncertain. V was cut by 4 bases and J by 6 bases, with 12 bases left in between. Germline lookup yields CDR1 MNHNY and CDR2 SVGAGI (reference sequence). The CDR3 contains 13 residues.

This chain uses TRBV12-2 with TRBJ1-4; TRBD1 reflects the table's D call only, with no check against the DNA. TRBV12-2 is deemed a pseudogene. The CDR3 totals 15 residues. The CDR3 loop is CASLIPGQLNEKLFF. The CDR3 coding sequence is TGTGCAAGTCTCATCCCGGGACAGCTTAATGAAAAACTGTTTTTT.

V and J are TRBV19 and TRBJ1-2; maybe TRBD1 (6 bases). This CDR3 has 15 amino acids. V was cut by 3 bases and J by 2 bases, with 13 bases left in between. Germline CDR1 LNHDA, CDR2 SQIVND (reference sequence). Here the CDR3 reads CASSIVPGVNYGYTF. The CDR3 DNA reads TGTGCCAGTAGTATCGTCCCAGGGGTCAACTATGGCTACACCTTC.

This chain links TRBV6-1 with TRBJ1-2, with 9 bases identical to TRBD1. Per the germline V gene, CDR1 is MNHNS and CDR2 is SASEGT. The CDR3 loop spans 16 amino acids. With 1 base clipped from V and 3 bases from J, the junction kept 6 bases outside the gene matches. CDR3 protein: CASSEVGTGTYYGYTF. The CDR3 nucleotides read TGTGCCAGCAGTGAAGTGGGGACAGGGACCTACTATGGCTACACCTTC.

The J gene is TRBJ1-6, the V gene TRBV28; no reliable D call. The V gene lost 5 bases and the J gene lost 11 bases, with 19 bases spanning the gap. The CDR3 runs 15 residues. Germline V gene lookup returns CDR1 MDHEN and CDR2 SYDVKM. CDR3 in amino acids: CASSRTGLDSAPLHF. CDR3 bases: TGTGCCAGCAGTCGCACGGGCTTGGATTCAGCACCCCTCCACTTT.